This TCR beta chain was sequenced for a study of breast tumors, draining lymph nodes, adjacent tissues. Germline V gene lookup returns CDR1 DFQATT and CDR2 SNEGSKA (reference sequence). This CDR3 is built from 17 residues. The J segment lost 3 bases and the V segment lost 5 bases, leaving 16 bases of the junction unmatched. TCRdb reprocessed the multiplex PCR reads with MiXCR, giving one entry per CDR3 protein. Of roughly 11,000 distinct CDR3 sequences in the sample, roughly 34% were seen once. Worth noting for this clonotype: What it binds is not known.

Study results and limitations: Luminal-like breast cancer showed significantly higher tumor–nontumor repertoire similarity than basal-like.

The clonotype originates from a female donor with breast cancer. Some clones in this sample may be carry-over from other donors' samples. The J gene is TRBJ1-2, the V gene TRBV20-1, with 9 bases lining up with TRBD1. Input material: breast tumor tissue. This CDR3 is CSADPRDREWVDYGYTF. CDR3 nucleotides: TGCAGTGCTGACCCCCGGGACAGGGAGTGGGTAGACTATGGCTACACCTTC.